This is a list of T cell receptor beta chains from one sample in a study of sequential checkpoint blockade in melanoma. Profiling relied on immunoSEQ multiplex PCR, and the TCRdb table lists in-frame clones only, not all of them. The data show around 26,000 clones, with about three quarters seen just once and roughly 22% held by the top ten. Specimen: CD8+ T cells sorted from blood (inferred from file names), collected from a patient given nivolumab and ipilimumab in sequence. These receptors originate from a human donor with melanoma. Each CDR3 is given with its conserved first and last residue. Each record gives: J gene, V gene, D gene, CDR3 protein. A D gene is named only where the DNA matches it firmly.

TRBJ1-5	TRBV6-5	NA	CASSYGERQPQHF
TRBJ2-7	TRBV6-1	NA	CASSEGQGLSYEQYF
TRBJ2-5	TRBV27	NA	CASSLRHPLAAETQYF
TRBJ2-3	TRBV28	TRBD1	CASSFTGGSTDTQYF
TRBJ2-5	TRBV19	TRBD1	CASSSGTGRRETQYF
TRBJ2-1	TRBV4-2	TRBD1	CASSPGQNEQFF
TRBJ2-5	TRBV7-9	TRBD2	CASSLVGRETQYF
TRBJ1-1	TRBV30	NA	CAWSGRTGHTEAFF
TRBJ2-1	TRBV7-8	TRBD2	CASSLQLAGGSYNEQFF
TRBJ2-1	TRBV9	NA	CASSVVSNEQFF
TRBJ1-2	TRBV28	TRBD1	CASSQRIHRDRDGYTF
TRBJ2-1	TRBV23-1	TRBD2	CASSQSPQREGGEQFF
TRBJ1-3	TRBV9	NA	CASSEEQDSGNTIYF
TRBJ2-7	TRBV27	NA	CASSNRRAGSYEQYF
TRBJ2-7	TRBV2	NA	CASSGLGQGVYEQYF
TRBJ2-7	TRBV4-1	TRBD1	CASSFSAGTATYEQYF
TRBJ1-5	TRBV4-1	TRBD1	CASSPTGGQPQHF
TRBJ1-1	TRBV6-4	NA	CASSARGTSEAFF
TRBJ1-1	TRBV11-3	NA	CASSFSGQGGGEAFF
NA	TRBV19	NA	CASSPGLPYEQYF
TRBJ2-1	TRBV29-1	TRBD2	CSVEEGTSAYNEQFF
TRBJ2-5	TRBV6-5	NA	CASSRLVQETQYF
TRBJ2-1	TRBV6-4	TRBD2	CASSDFGTSADNEQFF
TRBJ2-3	TRBV27	NA	CASSLPGSWEDTQYF
TRBJ1-6	TRBV4-3	NA	CASSPGSSYNSPLHF
TRBJ2-2	TRBV7-9	NA	CASSSQGGGGPLGTGELFF
TRBJ1-5	TRBV6-1	NA	CASSEAMAGPQPQHF
TRBJ2-3	TRBV10-3	NA	CAISVASVTDTQYF
TRBJ1-2	TRBV4-3	TRBD1	CASSQEDRGGYGYTF
TRBJ1-4	TRBV7-9	TRBD1	CASSSTGGTDEKLFF
TRBJ1-5	TRBV6-5	TRBD1	CASSTGVGGNQPQHF
TRBJ2-1	TRBV7-9	NA	CASSLAAASYNEQFF
TRBJ2-1	TRBV7-9	NA	CASSSRVTGSYNEQFF
TRBJ1-1	TRBV7-8	NA	CASSLEDPGNTEAFF
TRBJ2-1	TRBV5-1	NA	CASSLFSSSYNEQFF
TRBJ2-5	TRBV7-6	TRBD2	CASSLGVAGIETQYF
TRBJ2-7	TRBV4-2	NA	CASSQDWRDEQYF
TRBJ2-1	TRBV28	NA	CASSPSPYNEQFF
TRBJ2-1	TRBV27	TRBD2	CASSPVSGAGEQFF
TRBJ1-2	TRBV29-1	TRBD1	CSMTDRDVGYGYTF
TRBJ2-2	TRBV5-1	TRBD1	CASSPGQGVWNLELFF
TRBJ2-7	TRBV28	TRBD1	CASSLGQGNEQYF
TRBJ2-5	TRBV9	TRBD1	CASSVRAGGTETQYF